This T cell receptor beta chain was captured by sequencing in a study of T cell repertoires in cytomegalovirus infection. Study at large: It was recently identified HLA-C-restricted and well-studied HLA-B-restricted CMV epitopes that the study used. Both a matching HLA type and CMV infection were indicated by public TCR beta signatures.

One entry per CDR3 protein results from TCRdb running MiXCR on the reads. The sample shows roughly 500,000 distinct CDR3 sequences, 33% of them seen only once. A word on this clonotype: Its antigen is still unknown.

After removal of 5 bases from V and 5 bases from J, the junction contained 5 bases not matched to a gene. This CDR3 spans 13 amino acids. Germline V CDR1 and CDR2: MNHEY, SVGEGT. This specimen was cultured PBMCs, taken from culture after CMV antigen stimulation. The genes are TRBV6-2 or TRBV6-3 and TRBJ2-7; the match to TRBD2 covers 8 bases. The source is a human donor in good health (CMV status not recorded). Some clones in this sample may be carry-over from other donors' samples. This CDR3 reads CASSIIAGNEQYV. The CDR3 DNA follows: TGTGCCAGCAGTATAATAGCGGGAAACGAGCAGTACGTC.